A single T cell receptor beta chain is shown here with its context. These data originate in a study of blood T cell repertoires in COVID-19. In the study overall: Specimens from acute and convalescent COVID-19 originated in the United States, Italy and Spain.

TCRdb keeps only in-frame clones here, not all; method: immunoSEQ multiplex PCR. The table records about 380,000 clones, 70% to 90% of them present only once. The CDR3 has 16 amino acids. Germline-derived CDR1 and CDR2 are KGHDR and SFDVKD. Trimming cost V 5 bases and J 0 bases; bases outside gene matches: 6. Sequencing was carried out using PBMCs or T cells enriched from blood (not recorded which). The TCR originated in a woman aged 18-35 years who had recovered from COVID-19. This rearrangement joins TRBV24-1 to TRBJ1-2; 9 bases line up with TRBD1. CDR3 in DNA: TGTGCCACCAGTGTGGGGGGACAGGGTGCTAACTATGGCTACACCTTC. Protein: CATSVGGQGANYGYTF.